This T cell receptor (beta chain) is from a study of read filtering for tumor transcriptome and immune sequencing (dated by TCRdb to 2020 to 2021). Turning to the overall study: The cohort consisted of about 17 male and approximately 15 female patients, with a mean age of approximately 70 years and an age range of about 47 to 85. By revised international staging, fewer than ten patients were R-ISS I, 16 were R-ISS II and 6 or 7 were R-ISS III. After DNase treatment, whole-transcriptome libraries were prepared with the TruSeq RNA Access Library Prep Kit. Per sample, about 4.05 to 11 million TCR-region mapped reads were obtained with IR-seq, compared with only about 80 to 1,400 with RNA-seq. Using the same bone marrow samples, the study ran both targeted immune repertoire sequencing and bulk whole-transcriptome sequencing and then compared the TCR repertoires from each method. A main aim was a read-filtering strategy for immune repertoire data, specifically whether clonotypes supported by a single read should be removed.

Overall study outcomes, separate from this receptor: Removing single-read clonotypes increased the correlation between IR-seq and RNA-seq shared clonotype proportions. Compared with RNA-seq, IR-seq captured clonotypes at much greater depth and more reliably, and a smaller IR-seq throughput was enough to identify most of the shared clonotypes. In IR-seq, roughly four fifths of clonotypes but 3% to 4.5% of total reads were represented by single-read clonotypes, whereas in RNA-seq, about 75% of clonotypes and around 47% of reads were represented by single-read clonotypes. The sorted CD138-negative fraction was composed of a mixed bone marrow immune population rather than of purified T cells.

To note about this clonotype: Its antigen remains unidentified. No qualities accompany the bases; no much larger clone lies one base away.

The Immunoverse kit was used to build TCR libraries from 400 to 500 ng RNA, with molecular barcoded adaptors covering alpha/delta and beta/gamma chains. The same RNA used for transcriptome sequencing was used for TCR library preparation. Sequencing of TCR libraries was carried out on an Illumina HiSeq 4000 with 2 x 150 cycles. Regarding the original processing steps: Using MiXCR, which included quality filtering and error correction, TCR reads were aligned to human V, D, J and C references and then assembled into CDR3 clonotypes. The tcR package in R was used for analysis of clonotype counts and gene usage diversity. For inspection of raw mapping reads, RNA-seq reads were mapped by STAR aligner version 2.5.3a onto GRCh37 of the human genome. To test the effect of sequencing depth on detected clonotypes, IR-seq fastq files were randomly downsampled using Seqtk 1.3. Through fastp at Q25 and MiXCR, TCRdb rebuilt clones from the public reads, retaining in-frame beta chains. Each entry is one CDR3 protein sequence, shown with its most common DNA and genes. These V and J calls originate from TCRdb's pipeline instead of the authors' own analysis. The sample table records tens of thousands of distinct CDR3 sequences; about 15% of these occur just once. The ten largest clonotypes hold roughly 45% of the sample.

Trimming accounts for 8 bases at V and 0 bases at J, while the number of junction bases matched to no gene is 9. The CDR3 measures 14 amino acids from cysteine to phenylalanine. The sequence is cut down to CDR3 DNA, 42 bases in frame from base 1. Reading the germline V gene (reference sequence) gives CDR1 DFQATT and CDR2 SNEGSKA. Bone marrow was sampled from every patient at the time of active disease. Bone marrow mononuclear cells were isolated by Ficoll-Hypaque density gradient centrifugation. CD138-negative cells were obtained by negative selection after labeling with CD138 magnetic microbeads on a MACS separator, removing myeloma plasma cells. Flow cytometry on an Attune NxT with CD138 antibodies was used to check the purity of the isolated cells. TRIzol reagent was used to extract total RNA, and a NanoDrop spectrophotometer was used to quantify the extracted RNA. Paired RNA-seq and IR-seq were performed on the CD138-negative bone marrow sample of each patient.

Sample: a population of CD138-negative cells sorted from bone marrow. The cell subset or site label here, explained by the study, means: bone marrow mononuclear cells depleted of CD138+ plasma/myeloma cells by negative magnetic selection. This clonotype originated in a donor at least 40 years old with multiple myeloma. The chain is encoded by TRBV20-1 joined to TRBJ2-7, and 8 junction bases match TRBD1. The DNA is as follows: TGCAGTACGGCACAGGGGGTTAACTCCTACGAGCAGTACTTC. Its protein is CSTAQGVNSYEQYF.